The rows below give T cell receptor beta chains drawn from one sample of a study of shared clonotypes between healthy human individuals. TCRdb keeps only in-frame clones here, not all; method: immunoSEQ multiplex PCR. The profile shows 1,400,000 or so clones, roughly 98.5% of them singletons. The sample taken for sequencing was naive CD4+ T cells sorted from blood. Every receptor here comes from a man aged 25-40 years in good health. Both conserved end residues are part of each CDR3. A D gene is named only where the DNA matches it firmly. Clone size is stated in some rows and not others, as once, few, many or a class when expanded.

J gene | D gene | clone size | V gene | CDR3 length | CDR3 DNA | CDR3 protein
TRBJ2-1 | - | once | TRBV29-1 | 15 | TGCAGCGTAGCACTACGGCCGAGCTCCTACAATGAGCAGTTCTTC | CSVALRPSSYNEQFF
TRBJ2-7 | TRBD1 | - | TRBV11-2 | 14 | TGTGCCAGCAGCTTAGTTATAGGGGGCAACGAGCAGTACTTC | CASSLVIGGNEQYF
TRBJ2-1 | TRBD2 | - | TRBV30 | 15 | TGTGCCTGGAGTGGGACCGGGACTAGCGTTTCTGAGCAGTTCTTC | CAWSGTGTSVSEQFF
TRBJ2-2 | - | - | TRBV18 | 13 | TGTGCCAGCTCACATGGGGTCCCCGGGGAGCTGTTTTTT | CASSHGVPGELFF
TRBJ2-7 | TRBD1 | - | TRBV18 | 15 | TGTGCCAGCTCACCACTAGGACAGGGGGCGGGGGAGCAGTACTTC | CASSPLGQGAGEQYF
TRBJ2-7 | - | - | TRBV18 | 16 | TGTGCCAGCTCACTGACCCGGTCCTTTCCCTCCTACGAGCAGTACTTC | CASSLTRSFPSYEQYF
TRBJ2-3 | - | - | TRBV4-2 | 14 | TGTGCCAGCAGCTCCCGGACTTTCACAGATACGCAGTATTTT | CASSSRTFTDTQYF
TRBJ2-5 | - | - | TRBV4-1 | 15 | TGCGCCAGCAGCCAATGGGGACCGGGTAGGGAGACCCAGTACTTC | CASSQWGPGRETQYF
TRBJ1-5 | - | - | TRBV5-4 | 13 | TGTGCCAGCAGCTTGGATTTAGGGAGGTCCCAGCATTTT | CASSLDLGRSQHF
TRBJ1-1 | TRBD1 | - | TRBV10-3 | 13 | TGTGCCATCAGTCAGGGGGCGGGGACTGAAGCTTTCTTT | CAISQGAGTEAFF
TRBJ2-2 | TRBD2 | - | TRBV7-3 | 15 | TGTGCCAGCAGCTTAAATCTAGCGGGAGACGGGGAGCTGTTTTTT | CASSLNLAGDGELFF
TRBJ2-1 | - | - | TRBV6-1 | 12 | TGTGCCAGCAGTGAAGCTTTTGGTGAGCAGTTCTTC | CASSEAFGEQFF
TRBJ2-5 | - | once | TRBV29-1 | 12 | TGCAGCGGGACGGAGTACCAAGAGACCCAGTACTTC | CSGTEYQETQYF
TRBJ2-7 | - | - | TRBV6-5 | 14 | TGTGCCAGCAGTTCGCCGGGCAGGGCTGACGAGCAGTACTTC | CASSSPGRADEQYF
TRBJ1-5 | - | - | TRBV2 | 16 | TGTGCCAGCAGTGAACTTTCCGGGTTAAACAATCAGCCCCAGCATTTT | CASSELSGLNNQPQHF
TRBJ1-5 | - | - | TRBV6-1 | 12 | TGTGCCAGCAGTGTGCGCAATCAGCCCCAGCATTTT | CASSVRNQPQHF
TRBJ1-4 | - | - | TRBV28 | 15 | TGTGCCAGCAGTCCGCCCCGGGGCTTTAATGAAAAACTGTTTTTT | CASSPPRGFNEKLFF
TRBJ2-5 | - | once | TRBV11-2 | 15 | TGTGCCAGCAGCTCGGGCCTGGGACGACAAGAGACCCAGTACTTC | CASSSGLGRQETQYF
TRBJ1-1 | TRBD1 | - | TRBV18 | 18 | TGTGCCAGCTCACCCTACGTCGGGACAGGGGGATTGAACACTGAAGCTTTCTTT | CASSPYVGTGGLNTEAFF
TRBJ2-3 | - | - | TRBV5-4 | 14 | TGTGCCAGCAGCTTGGGGCGGGTCACAGATACGCAGTATTTT | CASSLGRVTDTQYF
TRBJ2-1 | - | - | TRBV6-5 | 15 | TGTGCCAGCAGTTACTCGAACAACGGGAGAGATGAGCAGTTCTTC | CASSYSNNGRDEQFF
TRBJ1-1 | - | - | TRBV19 | 16 | TGTGCCAGTAGTCGCAGGGTAGGCCTAATGAACACTGAAGCTTTCTTT | CASSRRVGLMNTEAFF
TRBJ2-3 | - | once | TRBV7-3 | 15 | TGTGCCAGCAGCTTAGGGTTCAAAAGCACAGATACGCAGTATTTT | CASSLGFKSTDTQYF
TRBJ2-7 | TRBD2 | - | TRBV5-1 | 16 | TGCGCCAGCAGCGTTGCGCTAGCGGGAGGGCCGTACGAGCAGTACTTC | CASSVALAGGPYEQYF
TRBJ1-5 | TRBD1 | - | TRBV28 | 16 | TGTGCCAGCAGTACCCAGGGACAGGGGGGGAGGGAGCCCCAGCATTTT | CASSTQGQGGREPQHF
TRBJ1-1 | - | - | TRBV4-2 | 15 | TGTGCCAGCAGCCAAGAAGTAGGCAGGAGGACTGAAGCTTTCTTT | CASSQEVGRRTEAFF
TRBJ2-3 | - | - | TRBV5-6 | 12 | TGTGCCAGCAGCTCTGATACAGATACGCAGTATTTT | CASSSDTDTQYF